This TCR beta chain comes out of a study of response to subunit inactivated influenza vaccine. Using its own MiXCR run on the RT-PCR reads, TCRdb lists one record per CDR3 protein. The data show some 300,000 distinct CDR3 sequences, 20% to 25% seen once. V lost 7 bases and J lost 3, with 10 bases in between. The germline V gene has CDR1 SQVTM and CDR2 ANQGSEA. CDR3 length equals 12 residues. In this sample, this clonotype turned up a few times. What it binds is not known. Study-level findings and limits: Every seasonal influenza vaccination brings in few new T cells, the authors suggested.

The clonotype was recovered from a man between 50 and 75 years old who received an inactivated influenza vaccine. The input for sequencing was PBMCs from blood, taken around 22 months after vaccination. V gene TRBV29-1 combines with J gene TRBJ2-1; no firm D call. CDR3 sequence (DNA): TGCAGCGCGACCGCTAGCTACAATGAGCAGTTCTTC. Protein product: CSATASYNEQFF.